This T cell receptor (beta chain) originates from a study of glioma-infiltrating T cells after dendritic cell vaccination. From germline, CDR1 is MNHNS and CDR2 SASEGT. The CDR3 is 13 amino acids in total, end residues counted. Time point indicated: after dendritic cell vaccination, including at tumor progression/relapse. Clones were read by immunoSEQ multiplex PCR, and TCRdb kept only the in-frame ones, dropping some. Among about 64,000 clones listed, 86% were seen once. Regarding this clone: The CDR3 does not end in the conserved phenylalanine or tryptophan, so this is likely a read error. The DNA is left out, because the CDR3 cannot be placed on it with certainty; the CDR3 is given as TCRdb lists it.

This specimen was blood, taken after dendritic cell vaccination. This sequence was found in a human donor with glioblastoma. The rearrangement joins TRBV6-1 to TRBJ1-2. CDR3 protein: CASSESTDLGRGS.